This T cell receptor beta chain is from a study of T cell repertoires in cytomegalovirus infection. Turning to the study itself: In the study, CMV epitopes included recently identified HLA-C-restricted and well-studied HLA-B-restricted ones. Indications came from public TCR beta signatures; they pointed to CMV infection and to a matching HLA type.

V shed 2 bases, J shed 9 bases, and the junction held 5 bases outside the gene matches. This CDR3 contains 14 residues. Study-wide results and caveats: Adding up the frequency of public TCR beta families identified people who carried CMV plus the relevant HLA. HLA-C-restricted CMV-specific TCR beta clonotypes prevailed in the ex vivo response.

Each CDR3 protein gets one entry after TCRdb re-called the reads with MiXCR. The sample includes some 920,000 distinct CDR3 sequences, around 31% seen only once; the top ten take around 15%. A word on this clonotype: Its antigen remains unknown.

The rearrangement uses TRBV12-3 or TRBV12-4 and TRBJ2-1; TRBD2 matches at 9 bases. Specimen: cultured CD8+ T cells from PBMCs, collected from culture after CMV antigen stimulation. This sequence originates from a human donor in good health (CMV status not recorded). Some clones in this sample may be carry-over from other donors' samples. CDR3: CASSLKAGGGEQFF. For the CDR3, the DNA is TGTGCCAGCAGTTTAAAAGCGGGGGGCGGTGAGCAGTTCTTC.